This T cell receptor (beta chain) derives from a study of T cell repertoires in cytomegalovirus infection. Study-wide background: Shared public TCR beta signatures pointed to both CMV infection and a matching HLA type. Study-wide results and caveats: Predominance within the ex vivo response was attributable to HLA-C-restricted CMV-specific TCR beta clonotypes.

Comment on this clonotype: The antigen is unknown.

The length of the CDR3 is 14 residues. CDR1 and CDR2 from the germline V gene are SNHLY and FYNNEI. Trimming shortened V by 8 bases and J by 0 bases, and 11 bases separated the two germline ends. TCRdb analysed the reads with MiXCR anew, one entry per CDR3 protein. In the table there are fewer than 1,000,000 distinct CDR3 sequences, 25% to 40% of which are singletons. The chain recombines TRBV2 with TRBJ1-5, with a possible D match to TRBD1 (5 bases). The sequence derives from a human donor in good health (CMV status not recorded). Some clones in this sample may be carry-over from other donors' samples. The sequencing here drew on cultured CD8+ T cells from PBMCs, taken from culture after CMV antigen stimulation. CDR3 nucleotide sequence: TGTGCCAGCGGGAAAGGGGCTAGCAATCAGCCCCAGCATTTT. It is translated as CASGKGASNQPQHF.